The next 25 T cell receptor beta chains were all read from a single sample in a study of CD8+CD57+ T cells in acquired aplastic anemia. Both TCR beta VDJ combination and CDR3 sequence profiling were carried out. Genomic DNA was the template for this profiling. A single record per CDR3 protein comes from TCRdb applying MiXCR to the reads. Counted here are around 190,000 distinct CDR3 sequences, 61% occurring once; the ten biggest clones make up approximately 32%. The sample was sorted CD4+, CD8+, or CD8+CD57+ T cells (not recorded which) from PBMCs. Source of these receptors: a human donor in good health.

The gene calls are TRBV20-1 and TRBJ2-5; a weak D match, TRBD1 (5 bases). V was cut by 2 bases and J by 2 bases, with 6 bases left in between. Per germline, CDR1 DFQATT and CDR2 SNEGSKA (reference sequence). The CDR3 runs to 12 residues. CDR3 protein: CSARRQQETQYF. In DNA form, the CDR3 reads TGCAGTGCTAGACGACAGCAAGAGACCCAGTACTTC.

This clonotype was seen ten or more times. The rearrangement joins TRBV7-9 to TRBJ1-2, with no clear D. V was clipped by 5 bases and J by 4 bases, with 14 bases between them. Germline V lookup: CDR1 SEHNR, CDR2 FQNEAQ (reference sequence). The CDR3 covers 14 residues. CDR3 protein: CASSPITGFYGYTF. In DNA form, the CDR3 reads TGTGCCAGCAGCCCTATCACGGGGTTCTATGGCTACACCTTC.

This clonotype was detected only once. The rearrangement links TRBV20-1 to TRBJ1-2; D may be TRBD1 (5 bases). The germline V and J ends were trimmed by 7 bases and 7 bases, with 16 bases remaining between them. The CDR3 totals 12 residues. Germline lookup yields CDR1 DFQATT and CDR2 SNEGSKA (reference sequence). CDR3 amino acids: CSVKPGRGGYTF. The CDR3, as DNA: TGCAGTGTTAAACCAGGGCGAGGTGGCTACACCTTC.

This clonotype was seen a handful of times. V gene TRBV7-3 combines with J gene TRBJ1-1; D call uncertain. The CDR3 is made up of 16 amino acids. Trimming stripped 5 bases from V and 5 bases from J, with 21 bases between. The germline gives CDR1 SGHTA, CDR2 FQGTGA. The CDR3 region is CASSLARPAEWTEAFF. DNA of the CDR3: TGTGCCAGCAGCCTGGCCCGGCCGGCGGAATGGACTGAAGCTTTCTTT.

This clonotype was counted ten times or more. The CDR3 loop is CASSPGQGTNEKLFF. CDR3 nucleotides: TGCGCCAGCAGCCCGGGACAGGGGACTAATGAAAAACTGTTTTTT. This sequence joins TRBV5-1 and TRBJ1-4, with 10 bases matching TRBD1. CDR1 SGHRS and CDR2 YFSETQ come from the germline V gene. CDR3 length equals 15 residues. Germline trimming cut 4 bases from V and 2 bases from J; bases unmatched to any gene: 2.

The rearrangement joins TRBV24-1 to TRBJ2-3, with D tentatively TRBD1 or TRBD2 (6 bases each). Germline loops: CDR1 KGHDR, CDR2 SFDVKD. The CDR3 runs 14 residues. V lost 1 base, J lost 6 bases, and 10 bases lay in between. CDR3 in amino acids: CATSDFVGGDTQYF. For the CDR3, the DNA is TGTGCCACCAGTGATTTCGTAGGGGGGGATACGCAGTATTTT.

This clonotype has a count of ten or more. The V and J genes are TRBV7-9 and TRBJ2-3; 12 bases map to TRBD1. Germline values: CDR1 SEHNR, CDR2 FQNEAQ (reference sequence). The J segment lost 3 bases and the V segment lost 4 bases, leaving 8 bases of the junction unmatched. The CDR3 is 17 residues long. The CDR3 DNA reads TGTGCCAGCAGCTCTCGGGACAGGGGGCGGTGGACAGATACGCAGTATTTT. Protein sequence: CASSSRDRGRWTDTQYF.

Here the CDR3 DNA reads TGTGCCAGTGGGACTAGCGGGATCAATGAAGCTTTCTTT. This encodes CASGTSGINEAFF. The genes are TRBV7-3 and TRBJ1-1, with D perhaps TRBD1 (5 bases). CDR1 SGHTA and CDR2 FQGTGA come from the germline V gene. The CDR3 runs 13 residues. V shed 9 bases and J shed 7 bases, with 18 bases lying between them.

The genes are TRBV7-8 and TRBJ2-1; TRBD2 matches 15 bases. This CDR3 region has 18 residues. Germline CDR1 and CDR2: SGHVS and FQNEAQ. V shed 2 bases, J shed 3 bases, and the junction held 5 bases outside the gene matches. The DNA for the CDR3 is TGTGCCAGCAGCTTATTCGGACTAGCGGGGGGGGGCTACAATGAGCAGTTCTTC. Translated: CASSLFGLAGGGYNEQFF.

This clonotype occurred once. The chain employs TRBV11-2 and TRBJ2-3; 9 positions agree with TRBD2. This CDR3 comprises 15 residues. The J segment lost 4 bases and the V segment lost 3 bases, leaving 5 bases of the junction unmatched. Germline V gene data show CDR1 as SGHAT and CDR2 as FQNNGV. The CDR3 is CASSFWAGGPDTQYF. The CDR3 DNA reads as TGTGCCAGCAGCTTTTGGGCGGGGGGGCCAGATACGCAGTATTTT. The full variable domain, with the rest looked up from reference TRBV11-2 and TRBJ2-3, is EAGVAQSPRYKIIEKRQSVAFWCNPISGHATLYWYQQILGQGPKLLIQFQNNGVVDDSQLPKDRFSAERLKGVDSTLKIQPAKLEDSAVYLCASSFWAGGPDTQYFGPGTRLTVL.

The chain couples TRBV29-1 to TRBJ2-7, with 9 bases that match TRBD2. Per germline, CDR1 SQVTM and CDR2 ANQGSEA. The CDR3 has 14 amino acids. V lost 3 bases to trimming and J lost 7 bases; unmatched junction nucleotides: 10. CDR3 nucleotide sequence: TGCAGCGTTGATGGCGGGGGGGCCGATCAAGAGCAGTACTTC. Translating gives CSVDGGGADQEQYF.

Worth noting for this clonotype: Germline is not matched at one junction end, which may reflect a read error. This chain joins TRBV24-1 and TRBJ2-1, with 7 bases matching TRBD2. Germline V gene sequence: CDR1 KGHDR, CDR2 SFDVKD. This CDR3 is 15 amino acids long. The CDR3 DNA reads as TGTGCCAGCAGTGCTAGCGGTCGCTCCTACAATGAGCAGTTCTTC. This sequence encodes CASSASGRSYNEQFF.

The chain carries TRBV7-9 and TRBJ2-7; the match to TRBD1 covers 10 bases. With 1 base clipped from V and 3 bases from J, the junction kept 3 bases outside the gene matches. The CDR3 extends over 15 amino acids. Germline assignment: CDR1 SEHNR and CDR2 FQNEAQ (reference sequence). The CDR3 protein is CASSLGRDRGYEQYF. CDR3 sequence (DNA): TGTGCCAGCAGCTTAGGCCGGGACAGGGGCTACGAGCAGTACTTC. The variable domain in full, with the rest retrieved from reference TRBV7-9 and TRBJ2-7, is DTGVSQNPRHKITKRGQNVTFRCDPISEHNRLYWYRQTLGQGPEFLTYFQNEAQLEKSRLLSDRFSAERPKGSFSTLEIQRTEQGDSAMYLCASSLGRDRGYEQYFGPGTRLTVT.

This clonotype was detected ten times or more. The chain's CDR3 is CASSLSARGSGRDGYTF. CDR3 nucleotides: TGTGCCAGCAGCTTATCCGCGAGGGGAAGTGGGAGAGATGGCTACACCTTC. The V call is TRBV7-9, the J call TRBJ1-2; D is perhaps TRBD1 (5 bases). Trimming took 2 bases from V and 6 from J, leaving 22 bases between them. CDR3 length equals 17 residues. The V gene's germline CDR1 is SEHNR and CDR2 FQNEAQ (reference sequence).

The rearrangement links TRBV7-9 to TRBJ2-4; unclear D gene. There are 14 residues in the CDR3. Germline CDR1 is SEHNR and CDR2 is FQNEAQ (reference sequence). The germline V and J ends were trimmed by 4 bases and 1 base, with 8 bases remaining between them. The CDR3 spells CASSSPWAKNIQYF. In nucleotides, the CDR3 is TGTGCCAGCAGCTCCCCCTGGGCCAAAAACATTCAGTACTTC.

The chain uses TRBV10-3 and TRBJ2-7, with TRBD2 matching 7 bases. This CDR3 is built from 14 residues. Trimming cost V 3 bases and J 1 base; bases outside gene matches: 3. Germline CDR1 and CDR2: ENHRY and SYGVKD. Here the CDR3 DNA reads TGTGCCATCAGTGACGGGGGAGGGTCCTACGAGCAGTACTTC. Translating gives CAISDGGGSYEQYF.

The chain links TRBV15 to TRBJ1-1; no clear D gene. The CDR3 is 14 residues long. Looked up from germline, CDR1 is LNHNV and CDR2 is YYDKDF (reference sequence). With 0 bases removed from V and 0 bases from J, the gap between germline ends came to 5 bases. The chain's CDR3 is CATSRERLNTEAFF. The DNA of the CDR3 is TGTGCCACCAGCAGAGAACGGCTGAACACTGAAGCTTTCTTT.

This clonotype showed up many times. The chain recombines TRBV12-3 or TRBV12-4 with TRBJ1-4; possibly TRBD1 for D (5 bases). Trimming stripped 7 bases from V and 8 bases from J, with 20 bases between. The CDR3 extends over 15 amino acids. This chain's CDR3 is CASTSGGGVGEKLFF. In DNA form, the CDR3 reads TGTGCCAGCACTAGTGGTGGGGGAGTGGGGGAAAAACTGTTTTTT.

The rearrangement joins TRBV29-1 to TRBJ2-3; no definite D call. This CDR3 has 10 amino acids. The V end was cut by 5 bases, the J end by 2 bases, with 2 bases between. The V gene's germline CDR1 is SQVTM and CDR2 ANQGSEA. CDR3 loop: CSVFTDTQYF. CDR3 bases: TGCAGCGTTTTCACAGATACGCAGTATTTT.

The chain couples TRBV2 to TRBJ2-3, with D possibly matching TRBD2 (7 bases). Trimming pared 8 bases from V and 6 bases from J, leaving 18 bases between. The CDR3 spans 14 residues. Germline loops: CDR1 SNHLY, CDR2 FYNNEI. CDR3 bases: TGTGCCAGCGTGCGGGGGCCCCTCACGGATACGCAGTATTTT. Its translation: CASVRGPLTDTQYF. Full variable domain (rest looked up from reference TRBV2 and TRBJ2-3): EPEVTQTPSHQVTQMGQEVILRCVPISNHLYFYWYRQILGQKVEFLVSFYNNEISEKSEIFDDQFSVERPDGSNFTLKIRSTKLEDSAMYFCASVRGPLTDTQYFGPGTRLTVL.

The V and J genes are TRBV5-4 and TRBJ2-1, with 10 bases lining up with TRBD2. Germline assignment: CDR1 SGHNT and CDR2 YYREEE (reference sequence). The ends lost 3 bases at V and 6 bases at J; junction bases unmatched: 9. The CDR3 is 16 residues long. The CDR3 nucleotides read TGTGCCAGCAGCTGGGGCGGAGCGGGGGGGATCAATGAGCAGTTCTTC. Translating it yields CASSWGGAGGINEQFF.

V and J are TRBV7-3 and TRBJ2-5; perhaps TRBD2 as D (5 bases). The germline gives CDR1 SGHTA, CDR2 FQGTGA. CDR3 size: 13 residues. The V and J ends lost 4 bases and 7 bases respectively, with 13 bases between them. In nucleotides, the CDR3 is TGTGCCAGCAGCTCTCAGGCCGCGGGGACCCAGTACTTC. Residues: CASSSQAAGTQYF. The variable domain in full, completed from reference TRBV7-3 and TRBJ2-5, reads GAGVSQTPSNKVTEKGKYVELRCDPISGHTALYWYRQSLGQGPEFLIYFQGTGAADDSGLPNDRFFAVRPEGSVSTLKIQRTERGDSAVYLCASSSQAAGTQYFGPGTRLLVL.

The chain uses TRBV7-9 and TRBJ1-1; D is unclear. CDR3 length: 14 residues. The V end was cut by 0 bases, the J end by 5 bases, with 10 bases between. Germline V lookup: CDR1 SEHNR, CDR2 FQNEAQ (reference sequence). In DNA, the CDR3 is TGTGCCAGCAGCTTAGCAGCGCGGAAGACTGAAGCTTTCTTT. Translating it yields CASSLAARKTEAFF.

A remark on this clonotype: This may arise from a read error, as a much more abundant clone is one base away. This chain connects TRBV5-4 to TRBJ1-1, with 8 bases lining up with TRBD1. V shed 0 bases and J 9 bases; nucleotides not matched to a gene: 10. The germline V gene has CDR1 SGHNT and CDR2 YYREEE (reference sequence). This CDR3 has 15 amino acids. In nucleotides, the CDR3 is TGTGCCAGCAGCTTGGCCACGACAGGGGTCCCCAAAGCTTTCTTT. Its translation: CASSLATTGVPKAFF.

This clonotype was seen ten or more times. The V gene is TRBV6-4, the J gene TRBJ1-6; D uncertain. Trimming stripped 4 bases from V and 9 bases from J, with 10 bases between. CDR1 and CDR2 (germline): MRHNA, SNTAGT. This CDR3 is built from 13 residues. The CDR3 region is CASSVEPGSPLHF. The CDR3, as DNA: TGTGCCAGCAGTGTCGAACCGGGTTCACCCCTCCACTTT.